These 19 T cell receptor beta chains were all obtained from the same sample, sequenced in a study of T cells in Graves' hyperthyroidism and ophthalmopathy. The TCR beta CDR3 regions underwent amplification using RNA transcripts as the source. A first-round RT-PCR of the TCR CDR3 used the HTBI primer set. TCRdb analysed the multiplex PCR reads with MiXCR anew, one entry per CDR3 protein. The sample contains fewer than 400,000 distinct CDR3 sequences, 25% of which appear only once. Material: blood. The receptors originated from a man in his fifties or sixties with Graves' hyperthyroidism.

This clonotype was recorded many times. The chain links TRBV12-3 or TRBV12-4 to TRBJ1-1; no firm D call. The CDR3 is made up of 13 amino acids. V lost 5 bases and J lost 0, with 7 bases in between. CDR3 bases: TGTGCCAGCAGTCTCTACATGAACACTGAAGCTTTCTTT. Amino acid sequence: CASSLYMNTEAFF.

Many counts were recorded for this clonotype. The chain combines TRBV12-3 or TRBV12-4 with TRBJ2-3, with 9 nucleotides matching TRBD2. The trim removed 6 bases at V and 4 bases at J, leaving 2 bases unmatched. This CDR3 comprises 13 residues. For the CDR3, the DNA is TGTGCCAGCAGCCGCGGGAGGGCAGATACGCAGTATTTT. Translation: CASSRGRADTQYF.

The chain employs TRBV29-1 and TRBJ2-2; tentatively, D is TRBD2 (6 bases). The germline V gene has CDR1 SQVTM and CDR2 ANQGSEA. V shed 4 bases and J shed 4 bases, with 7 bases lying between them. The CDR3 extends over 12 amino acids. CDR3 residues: CSVGGVTGELFF. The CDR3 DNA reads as TGCAGCGTTGGGGGGGTCACCGGGGAGCTGTTTTTT.

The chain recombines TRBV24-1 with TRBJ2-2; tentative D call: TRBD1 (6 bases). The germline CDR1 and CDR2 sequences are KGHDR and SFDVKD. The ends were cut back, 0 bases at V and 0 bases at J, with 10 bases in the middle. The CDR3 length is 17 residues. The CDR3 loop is CATSDLKDSANTGELFF. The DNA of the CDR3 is TGTGCCACCAGTGATTTGAAGGACAGCGCGAACACCGGGGAGCTGTTTTTT.

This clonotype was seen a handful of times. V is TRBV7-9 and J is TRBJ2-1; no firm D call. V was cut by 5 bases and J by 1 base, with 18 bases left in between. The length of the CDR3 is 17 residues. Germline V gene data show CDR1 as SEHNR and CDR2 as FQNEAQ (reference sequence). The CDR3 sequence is CASSPLRLRPSYNEQFF. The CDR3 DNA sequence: TGTGCCAGCAGCCCCCTCAGGTTGCGTCCATCCTACAATGAGCAGTTCTTC.

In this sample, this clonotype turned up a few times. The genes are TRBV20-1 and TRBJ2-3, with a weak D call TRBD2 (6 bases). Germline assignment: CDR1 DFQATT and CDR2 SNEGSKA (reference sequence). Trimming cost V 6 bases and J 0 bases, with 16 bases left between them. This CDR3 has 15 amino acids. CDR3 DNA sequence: TGCAGTGCCAGCCCGGGACTGGTTAGCACAGATACGCAGTATTTT. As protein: CSASPGLVSTDTQYF.

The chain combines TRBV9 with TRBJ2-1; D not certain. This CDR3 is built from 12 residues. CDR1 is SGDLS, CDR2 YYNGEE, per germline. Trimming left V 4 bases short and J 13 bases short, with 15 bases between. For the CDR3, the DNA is TGTGCCAGCAGCTACTCGCTAGACTTCCAGTTCTTC. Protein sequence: CASSYSLDFQFF.

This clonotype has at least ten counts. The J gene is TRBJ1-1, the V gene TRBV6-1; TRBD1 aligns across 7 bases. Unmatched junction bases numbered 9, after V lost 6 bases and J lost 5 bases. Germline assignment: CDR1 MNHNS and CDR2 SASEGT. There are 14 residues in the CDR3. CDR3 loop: CASRNRGGKTEAFF. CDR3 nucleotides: TGTGCCAGCAGGAACAGGGGAGGGAAAACTGAAGCTTTCTTT.

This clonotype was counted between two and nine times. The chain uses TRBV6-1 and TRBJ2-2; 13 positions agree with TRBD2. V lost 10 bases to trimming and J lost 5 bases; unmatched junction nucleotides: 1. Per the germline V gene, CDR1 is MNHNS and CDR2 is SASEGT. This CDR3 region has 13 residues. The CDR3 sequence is CAILAGGTGELFF. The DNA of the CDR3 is TGTGCCATACTAGCGGGAGGGACCGGGGAGCTGTTTTTT.

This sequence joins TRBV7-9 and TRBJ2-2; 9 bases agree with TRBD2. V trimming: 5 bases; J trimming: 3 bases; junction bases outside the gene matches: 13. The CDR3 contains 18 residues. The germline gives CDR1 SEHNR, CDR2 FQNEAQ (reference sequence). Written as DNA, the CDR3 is TGTGCCAGCAGCACTACCGGGACTAGCCTTTCGTACACCGGGGAGCTGTTTTTT. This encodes CASSTTGTSLSYTGELFF.

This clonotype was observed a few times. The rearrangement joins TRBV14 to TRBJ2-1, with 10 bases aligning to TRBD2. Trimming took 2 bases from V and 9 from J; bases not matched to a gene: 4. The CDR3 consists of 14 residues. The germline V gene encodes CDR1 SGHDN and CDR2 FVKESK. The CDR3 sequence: CASSQLAGVSEQFF. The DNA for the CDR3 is TGTGCCAGCAGCCAACTAGCGGGAGTAAGTGAGCAGTTCTTC.

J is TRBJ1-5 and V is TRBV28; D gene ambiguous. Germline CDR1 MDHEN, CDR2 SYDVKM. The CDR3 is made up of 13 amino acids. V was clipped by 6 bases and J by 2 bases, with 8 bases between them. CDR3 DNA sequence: TGTGCCAGCAGCCCCTACGGCAATCAGCCCCAGCATTTT. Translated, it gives CASSPYGNQPQHF. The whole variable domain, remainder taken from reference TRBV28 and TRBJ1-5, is DVKVTQSSRYLVKRTGEKVFLECVQDMDHENMFWYRQDPGLGLRLIYFSYDVKMKEKGDIPEGYSVSREKKERFSLILESASTNQTSMYLCASSPYGNQPQHFGDGTRLSIL.

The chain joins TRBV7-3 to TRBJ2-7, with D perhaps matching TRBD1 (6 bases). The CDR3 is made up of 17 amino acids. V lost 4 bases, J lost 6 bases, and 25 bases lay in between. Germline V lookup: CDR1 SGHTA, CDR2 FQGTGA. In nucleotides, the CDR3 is TGTGCCAGCAGCTCTTACTACCGGGACACTGCCAGGGGCGAGCAGTACTTC. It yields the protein CASSSYYRDTARGEQYF.

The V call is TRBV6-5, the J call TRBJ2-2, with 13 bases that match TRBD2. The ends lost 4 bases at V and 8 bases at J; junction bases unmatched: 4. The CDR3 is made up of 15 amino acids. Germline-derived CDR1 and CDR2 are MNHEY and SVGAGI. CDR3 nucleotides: TGTGCCAGCAGTTCCGGACTAGCGGGAGTGGGGGAGCTGTTTTTT. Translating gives CASSSGLAGVGELFF.

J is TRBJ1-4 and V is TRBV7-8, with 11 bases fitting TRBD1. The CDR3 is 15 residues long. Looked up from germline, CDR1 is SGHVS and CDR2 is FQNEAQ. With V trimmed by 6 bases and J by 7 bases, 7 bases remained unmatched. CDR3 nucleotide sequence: TGTGCCAGCAGAACCGGACAGGGGGCGAGTGAAAAACTGTTTTTT. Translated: CASRTGQGASEKLFF.

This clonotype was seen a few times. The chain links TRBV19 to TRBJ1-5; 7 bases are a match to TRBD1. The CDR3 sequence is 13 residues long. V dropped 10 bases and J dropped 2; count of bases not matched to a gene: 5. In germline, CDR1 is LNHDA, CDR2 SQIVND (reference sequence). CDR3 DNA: TGTGCCACCAACAGGGGTGGCAATCAGCCCCAGCATTTT. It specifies CATNRGGNQPQHF.

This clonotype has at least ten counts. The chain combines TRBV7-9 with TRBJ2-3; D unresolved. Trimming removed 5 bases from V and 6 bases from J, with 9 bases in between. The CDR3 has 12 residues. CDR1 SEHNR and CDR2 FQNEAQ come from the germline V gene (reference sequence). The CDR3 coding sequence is TGTGCCAGCAGCGCACTTGGGGATACGCAGTATTTT. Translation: CASSALGDTQYF. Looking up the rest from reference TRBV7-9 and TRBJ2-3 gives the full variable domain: DTGVSQNPRHKITKRGQNVTFRCDPISEHNRLYWYRQTLGQGPEFLTYFQNEAQLEKSRLLSDRFSAERPKGSFSTLEIQRTEQGDSAMYLCASSALGDTQYFGPGTRLTVL.

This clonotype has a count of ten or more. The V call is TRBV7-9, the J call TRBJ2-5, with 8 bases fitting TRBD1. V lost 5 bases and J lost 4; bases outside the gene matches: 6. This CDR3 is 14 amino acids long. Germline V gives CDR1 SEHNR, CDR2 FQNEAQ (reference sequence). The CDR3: CASSPDDRGETQYF. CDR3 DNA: TGTGCCAGCAGCCCAGATGACAGGGGAGAGACCCAGTACTTC. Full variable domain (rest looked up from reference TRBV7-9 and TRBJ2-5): DTGVSQNPRHKITKRGQNVTFRCDPISEHNRLYWYRQTLGQGPEFLTYFQNEAQLEKSRLLSDRFSAERPKGSFSTLEIQRTEQGDSAMYLCASSPDDRGETQYFGPGTRLLVL.

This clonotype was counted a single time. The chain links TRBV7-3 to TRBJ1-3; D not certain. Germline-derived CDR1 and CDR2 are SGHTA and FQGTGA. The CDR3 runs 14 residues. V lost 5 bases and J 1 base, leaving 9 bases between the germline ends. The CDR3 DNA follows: TGTGCCAGCAGCCCCACACATTCTGGAAACACCATATATTTT. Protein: CASSPTHSGNTIYF. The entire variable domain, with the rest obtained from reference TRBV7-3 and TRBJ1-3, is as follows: GAGVSQTPSNKVTEKGKYVELRCDPISGHTALYWYRQSLGQGPEFLIYFQGTGAADDSGLPNDRFFAVRPEGSVSTLKIQRTERGDSAVYLCASSPTHSGNTIYFGEGSWLTVV.